Ten or more counts support the clone carrying this T cell receptor (beta chain). Its target is unknown. The data were taken from a study of T cells in Graves' hyperthyroidism and ophthalmopathy. Findings of the study overall: Ophthalmopathy, which appeared later, was predicted by the model a median 6.5 months before onset.

Amplification targeted TCR beta CDR3 regions from RNA transcripts. When the TCR CDR3 underwent first-round RT-PCR, the HTBI primer set was used. TCRdb redid the calling of the multiplex PCR reads with MiXCR, one entry per CDR3 protein. The data show 550,000 to 600,000 distinct CDR3 sequences, about 43% seen once. Lactation, pregnancy, other autoimmune disease or uncontrolled infection led to exclusion of patients. The V and J ends lost 2 bases and 2 bases respectively, with 7 bases between them. There are 14 residues in the CDR3. Germline CDR1 and CDR2: MNHEY and SVGAGI. What was sequenced was peripheral blood or thyroid tissue (not recorded which). The receptor was derived from an adult woman with Graves' disease, either hyperthyroidism or ophthalmopathy (not recorded which). The chain links TRBV6-5 to TRBJ1-5; D possibly corresponds to TRBD1 (5 bases). CDR3 protein: CASSYKTGNQPQHF. CDR3 bases: TGTGCCAGCAGTTACAAGACAGGCAATCAGCCCCAGCATTTT.